This T cell receptor (beta chain) derives from a study of T cell responses to AZD1222 COVID-19 vaccine. Study-wide results and limits: There were vaccine-associated CD4 TCRs across spike, dominant at 160-218 and 743-854. Sampled repertoires all dated from after the peak T cell response. Clonal diversity was possibly underestimated; the donors were predominantly white British and more often female.

CDR1 SNHLY and CDR2 FYNNEI come from the germline V gene. CDR3 length: 15 amino acids. V shed 5 bases, J shed 2 bases, and the junction held 4 bases outside the gene matches. For this clone: What it recognizes is unknown.

TCRdb's table, derived via immunoSEQ multiplex PCR, lists solely in-frame clones and lacks some. The sample includes 65,000 to 85,000 clones, 70% to 90% of them seen just once. V and J are TRBV2 and TRBJ2-7; 12 nucleotides line up with TRBD2. Sequenced material: peripheral blood, taken 28 days after the second AZD1222 dose. The sequence derives from an adult who received the AZD1222 COVID-19 vaccine. In nucleotides, the CDR3 is TGTGCCAGCAGTCTCTCTAGCGGGGGGGCCTACGAGCAGTACTTC. This encodes CASSLSSGGAYEQYF. Using reference TRBV2 and TRBJ2-7 for the parts outside the CDR3, the full variable domain is EPEVTQTPSHQVTQMGQEVILRCVPISNHLYFYWYRQILGQKVEFLVSFYNNEISEKSEIFDDQFSVERPDGSNFTLKIRSTKLEDSAMYFCASSLSSGGAYEQYFGPGTRLTVT.